This TCR beta chain was captured in a study of blood T cell repertoires in COVID-19 (dated by TCRdb to the early 2020s). About the study as a whole: Samples from collaborators originated in the United States, Italy and Spain and spanned both the acute and convalescent phases of COVID-19. The material from the prospective study consisted of cDNA or gDNA derived from T cells, B-cell-depleted T cells, or PBMCs. Subjects who had been exposed to COVID-19, were actively infected with it, or had recovered from it provided the deeply sampled blood TCRbeta repertoires that made up the dataset. The repertoires were released in a freely available public database intended as a resource for research on the immune response to SARS-CoV-2. Samples were obtained from the ongoing ImmuneRACE study (first 160 participants) and from over 1,000 subjects provided by 6 global collaborators. The sample metadata nearly always contained a de-identified subject ID, COVID-19 status, age in years and sex. Where available, HLA class I and class II types were obtained from metadata supplied by the sample provider rather than from assay-based typing. Overall study outcomes, separate from this receptor: The quantity of clinical and demographic metadata differed by source and by participant and was supplied without curation.

As concerns this clone: Its antigen target is currently unknown. Base qualities are not at hand, and no much larger clone is one base apart. The sample holds other DNA sequences that translate to the same CDR3.

Trimming removed 4 bases from V and 7 bases from J; the gene matches leave 5 bases unexplained. CDR1 and CDR2 are drawn from the germline V gene: KGHDR, SFDVKD. The CDR3 spans 14 residues, from the cysteine through the phenylalanine. Only the CDR3 part of the read is kept: 42 bases, read in frame from the first base. The immunoSEQ Assay, a bias-controlled multiplex PCR, was used to amplify TCRbeta CDR3 regions from genomic DNA. As for the authors' bioinformatics: Within the assay, amplification of reference gene primers was used to estimate how many nucleated cells each sample contained. To quantify the absolute abundance of each unique TCRbeta CDR3 rearrangement, sequence reads were collapsed and filtered. Productive Simpson clonality was computed per sample as the square root of Simpson's diversity index over productive rearrangements. Sourced from immuneACCESS, this table was stored by TCRdb with only in-frame sequences that have V and J called. A share of the clones is absent; for the studies checked, an unresolved V gene accounts for under half, and the remainder has no known explanation. D and trimming come from the DNA, and the V and J calls and clone size come from that table. For this sample there are 150,000 to 200,000 clones; 65% to 80% appear just once. The ten largest clones capture around an eighth of the sample.

A second Seattle source provided samples from volunteer blood donors who had recovered from COVID-19. Each collaborating institution followed its own protocols to collect whole blood in K2EDTA tubes. For TCRbeta analysis, collaborator samples were shipped as frozen whole blood, as isolated PBMCs, or as DNA extracted from either sample type. The rearranged chain carries TRBV24-1 and TRBJ2-2, with TRBD1 matching 7 junction bases. The receptor's source is a man in his forties or fifties who had recovered from COVID-19. The sequencing input was peripheral blood. At the DNA level, the sequence is TGTGCCACCAGTGACCCGCGGACAGGCGGGGAGCTGTTTTTT. This codes for CATSDPRTGGELFF.